A selection of T cell receptor beta chains follows, all from one sample in a study of a mutant IDH1 vaccine in newly diagnosed glioma. Their recognized antigens are unknown. Method: immunoSEQ multiplex PCR; TCRdb's copy keeps in-frame clones and lacks some. The data hold 29,000 or so clones, with more than 65% observed a single time. Sequencing was performed on PBMCs, taken from a glioma patient whose treatment included an IDH1 peptide vaccine. These receptors were collected from a man aged 45-65 years with glioma. The CDR3 runs from the conserved cysteine through the conserved F or W. The D gene is left open where the match is weak. Part of the rows lack a size; the others show once, few, many or a class for expanded clones.

cdr3_length d_call clone_size j_call v_call cdr3_aa cdr3_nt
15 TRBD2 - TRBJ2-5 TRBV11-2 CASTGSGSWGETQYF TGTGCCAGCACCGGTAGCGGGAGTTGGGGTGAGACCCAGTACTTC
13 - - TRBJ2-7 TRBV7-9 CASSGGGLWEQYF TGTGCCAGCAGCGGGGGGGGGCTCTGGGAGCAGTACTTC
14 - few TRBJ2-2 TRBV7-9 CASSFTGQAGELFF TGTGCCAGCAGCTTTACAGGGCAAGCCGGGGAGCTGTTTTTT
16 - few TRBJ1-5 TRBV28 CASSVREGVGNQPQHF TGTGCCAGCAGTGTTCGCGAGGGAGTGGGCAATCAGCCCCAGCATTTT
11 - - TRBJ2-3 TRBV5-6 CASSRKDTQYF TGTGCCAGCAGCCGAAAGGATACGCAGTATTTT
14 - - TRBJ1-6 TRBV5-6 CASSLGDGNSPPHF TGTGCCAGCAGCTTAGGGGACGGCAATTCACCCCCCCACTTT
11 TRBD1 - TRBJ1-1 TRBV11-3 CASSFSGGAFF TGTGCCAGCAGCTTTTCAGGGGGGGCTTTCTTT
17 - - TRBJ2-6 TRBV29-1 CSVAQGSVTSGANVLTF TGCAGCGTTGCCCAGGGCTCTGTAACCTCTGGGGCCAACGTCCTGACTTTC
14 - - TRBJ1-2 TRBV7-9 CASSLGAGNYGYTF TGTGCCAGCAGCTTAGGAGCAGGCAACTATGGCTACACCTTC
14 - - TRBJ1-1 TRBV6-1 CASSFIAANTEAFF TGTGCCAGCAGTTTTATCGCCGCGAACACTGAAGCTTTCTTT
13 - - TRBJ2-3 TRBV27 CASSFRSTDTQYF TGTGCCAGCAGTTTTCGATCCACAGATACGCAGTATTTT
16 - - TRBJ1-1 TRBV5-4 CASSLANIRSTTEAFF TGTGCCAGCAGCTTGGCTAACATCAGGTCCACCACTGAAGCTTTCTTT
15 - - TRBJ2-2 TRBV5-1 CASNPPGPETGELFF TGCGCCAGCAATCCACCGGGACCGGAAACCGGGGAGCTGTTTTTT
16 TRBD1 - TRBJ2-4 TRBV19 CASSTRQGEAKNIQYF TGTGCCAGTAGTACGAGACAGGGGGAGGCCAAAAACATTCAGTACTTC
13 - - TRBJ1-2 TRBV11-3 CASSPTVNYGYTF TGTGCCAGCAGCCCGACAGTTAACTATGGCTACACCTTC
13 - once TRBJ2-1 TRBV7-9 CASRLGEYNEQFF TGTGCCAGCAGGTTGGGGGAGTACAATGAGCAGTTCTTC
20 - - TRBJ1-2 TRBV4-1 CASSQDVPAAGGFLDYGYTF TGCGCCAGCAGCCAAGATGTCCCCGCGGCAGGAGGATTTTTGGACTATGGCTACACCTTC
12 - - TRBJ2-7 TRBV25-1 CASSEGAYSAHF TGTGCCAGCAGTGAAGGGGCTTACTCCGCGCACTTC
13 - - TRBJ1-2 TRBV7-9 CASSLQGLYGYTF TGTGCCAGCAGCCTGCAAGGATTGTATGGCTACACCTTC
15 - - TRBJ2-2 TRBV7-9 CASSPQGGATGELFF TGTGCCAGCAGCCCCCAAGGGGGTGCCACCGGGGAGCTGTTTTTT
15 - - TRBJ1-4 TRBV5-1 CASSLAVQGNEKLFF TGCGCCAGCAGCTTGGCAGTGCAGGGAAATGAAAAACTGTTTTTT
14 - - TRBJ1-1 TRBV18 CASSGEKLNTEAFF TGTGCCAGCTCCGGGGAGAAATTGAACACTGAAGCTTTCTTT
15 - - TRBJ1-4 TRBV15 CATSRGLGGDEKLFF TGTGCCACCAGCAGAGGTTTGGGGGGGGATGAAAAACTGTTTTTT
13 TRBD1 - TRBJ1-1 TRBV6-5 CASNYRGQTEAFF TGTGCCAGCAACTACAGGGGGCAAACTGAAGCTTTCTTT
11 - - TRBJ1-1 TRBV5-8 CASRSRFEAFF TGTGCCAGCCGCTCACGATTTGAAGCTTTCTTT
14 - - TRBJ2-1 TRBV7-2 CASTSPVWSNEQFF TGTGCCAGCACCTCCCCTGTCTGGAGCAATGAGCAGTTCTTC
16 TRBD1 - TRBJ1-2 TRBV6-4 CASSDTIRGINYGYTF TGTGCCAGCAGTGACACAATCAGGGGGATCAACTATGGCTACACCTTC
11 - - TRBJ1-1 TRBV29-1 CSVARNTEAFF TGCAGCGTTGCCAGGAACACTGAAGCTTTCTTT
15 TRBD1 - TRBJ2-5 TRBV4-1 CASSQGGQGRKTQYF TGCGCCAGCAGCCAAGGGGGACAGGGTCGGAAGACCCAGTACTTC
15 TRBD1 - TRBJ1-5 TRBV7-8 CASSARTGFNQPQHF TGTGCCAGCAGCGCAAGGACAGGGTTCAATCAGCCCCAGCATTTT
14 - - TRBJ1-1 TRBV10-3 CAISDIMGQTEAFF TGTGCCATCAGTGACATAATGGGGCAAACTGAAGCTTTCTTT
14 - - TRBJ2-1 TRBV14 CASSQDIGGGEQFF TGTGCCAGCAGCCAAGATATCGGTGGAGGTGAGCAGTTCTTC
13 - - TRBJ1-1 TRBV7-2 CASSLLTGEEAFF TGTGCCAGCAGCTTGCTTACTGGGGAAGAAGCTTTCTTT
12 - few TRBJ1-1 TRBV29-1 CSVGTGSTEAFF TGCAGCGTTGGGACTGGGAGCACTGAAGCTTTCTTT
13 - - TRBJ2-5 TRBV6-1 CASRDRSGETQYF TGTGCCAGCAGAGACAGGTCCGGGGAGACCCAGTACTTC
16 - - TRBJ2-3 TRBV7-2 CASSLGRTSSTDTQYF TGTGCCAGCAGCTTAGGACGGACTTCTAGCACAGATACGCAGTATTTT
13 - - TRBJ1-1 TRBV30 CAWSVGANTEAFF TGTGCCTGGAGTGTCGGGGCGAACACTGAAGCTTTCTTT
15 - - TRBJ1-1 TRBV19 CASSIGRDSNTEAFF TGTGCCAGTAGTATAGGGAGGGACTCGAACACTGAAGCTTTCTTT
15 - - TRBJ1-1 TRBV14 CASSQDRGYYTEAFF TGTGCCAGCAGCCAAGATCGGGGTTATTACACTGAAGCTTTCTTT
14 - - TRBJ1-2 TRBV5-6 CASSPGPTNYGYTF TGTGCCAGCAGCCCGGGCCCTACTAACTATGGCTACACCTTC
15 - - TRBJ1-1 TRBV19 CASSTPTRGKTEAFF TGTGCCAGTAGTACTCCGACACGAGGGAAGACTGAAGCTTTCTTT
13 - - TRBJ2-5 TRBV27 CATHGDNQETQYF TGTGCCACCCATGGAGACAACCAAGAGACCCAGTACTTC
12 - - TRBJ1-5 TRBV18 CASSSRGSPQHF TGTGCCAGCTCATCTCGGGGGTCTCCCCAGCATTTT
14 TRBD1 - TRBJ2-5 TRBV11-3 CASSLDRGLETQYF TGTGCCAGCAGCTTGGACAGGGGGCTGGAGACCCAGTACTTC
9 - - TRBJ1-1 TRBV6-5 CASPREAFF TGTGCCAGCCCGAGAGAAGCTTTCTTT
15 - - TRBJ1-5 TRBV4-1 CASSEQGYSNQPQHF TGCGCCAGCTCCGAACAGGGATATAGCAATCAGCCCCAGCATTTT
12 - - TRBJ2-7 TRBV7-2 CASSLMSHEQYF TGTGCCAGCAGCCTAATGAGCCACGAGCAGTACTTC
15 TRBD1 - TRBJ1-4 TRBV4-3 CASSLTGGANEKLFF TGCGCCAGCAGTCTCACAGGGGGGGCTAATGAAAAACTGTTTTTT
17 TRBD2 once TRBJ2-2 TRBV4-2 CASSPLGGQDLTGELFF TGTGCCAGCAGCCCCTTGGGAGGGCAGGACCTGACCGGGGAGCTGTTTTTT
15 - - TRBJ2-5 TRBV7-2 CASSLGASNQETQYF TGTGCCAGCAGCTTAGGCGCGTCCAACCAAGAGACCCAGTACTTC
13 - - TRBJ2-5 TRBV2 CASRRTFLETQYF TGTGCCAGCAGGCGGACATTCCTGGAGACCCAGTACTTC
16 - - TRBJ2-7 TRBV7-2 CASSLRGGALFYEQYF TGTGCCAGCAGCTTAAGGGGGGGGGCGTTATTCTACGAGCAGTACTTC
12 - few TRBJ1-3 TRBV7-8 CASTDSGNTIYF TGTGCCAGCACAGACTCTGGAAACACCATATATTTT
12 - - TRBJ2-5 TRBV29-1 CSVSSPGETQYF TGCAGCGTTTCCTCCCCGGGGGAGACCCAGTACTTC
13 TRBD1 once TRBJ2-5 TRBV14 CASSRDRQETQYF TGTGCCAGCAGCCGGGACAGGCAAGAGACCCAGTACTTC